This TCR beta chain was captured by sequencing in a study of PD-1 blockade in mismatch repair-deficient tumors. Study-level information: Patients had approximately 12 mismatch repair-deficient cancer types and were previously treated and progressing.

Mismatch repair deficiency was confirmed in all patients, by PCR or immunohistochemistry. TCRs were sequenced from a few patients responding to pembrolizumab. Data came from immunoSEQ multiplex PCR; TCRdb stores just in-frame clones and leaves some out. The table lists around 37,000 clones, 80% to 85% of them singletons. Concerning this clone: Its cognate antigen is unknown.

Whole-study findings and limits: Tumor-resident clones, often absent from pretreatment blood, expanded after pembrolizumab and then contracted.

This sequence originates from an adult with mismatch repair-deficient cancer. Sequenced here: PBMCs, sampled about 38 weeks after starting pembrolizumab.

The DNA for the CDR3 is TGCGCCAGCAGCCTCACTAGCGGCACAGATACGCAGTATTTT. This codes for CASSLTSGTDTQYF. J is TRBJ2-3 and V is TRBV5-1, with 7 bases matching TRBD2. CDR3 length equals 14 residues. Looked up from germline, CDR1 is SGHRS and CDR2 is YFSETQ. V gave up 4 bases and J gave up 1 base; unmatched junction bases: 3.